Listed here are 26 T cell receptor beta chains from one sample, sequenced in a study of T cell repertoires in cytomegalovirus infection. MiXCR, applied by TCRdb to the reads, yields one record per CDR3 protein. The data contain tens of thousands of distinct CDR3 sequences, 24% of them singletons. Their specific antigens are unknown. Material: CD8+ T cells from cultured PBMCs, obtained from culture after CMV antigen stimulation. The receptors shown here come from a human donor in good health (CMV status not recorded). Some clones in this sample may be carry-over from other donors' samples.

This clonotype has a handful of counts. This rearrangement joins TRBV27 to TRBJ2-5, with unresolved D. The CDR3 consists of 11 residues. The V end was cut by 7 bases, the J end by 2 bases, with 5 bases between. CDR1 is MNHEY, CDR2 SMNVEV, per germline (reference sequence). CDR3 bases: TGTGCCAGCACCCGTCAAGAGACCCAGTACTTC. It yields the protein CASTRQETQYF.

The genes are TRBV27 and TRBJ1-5; 8 nucleotides agree with TRBD1. Per germline, CDR1 MNHEY and CDR2 SMNVEV (reference sequence). J gave up 8 bases and V 1 base, and 10 bases lay outside the gene matches. CDR3 length equals 16 residues. Here the CDR3 reads CASSLYRGGSMEPQHF. The CDR3 DNA reads as TGTGCCAGCAGTTTATACAGGGGGGGTTCAATGGAGCCCCAGCATTTT.

This chain connects TRBV19 to TRBJ1-5, with 9 bases matching TRBD1. The CDR3 length is 15 residues. CDR1 is LNHDA, CDR2 SQIVND, per germline (reference sequence). V shed 6 bases, J shed 6 bases, and the junction held 9 bases outside the gene matches. CDR3 residues: CASRLDRGEPQPQHF. CDR3 DNA sequence: TGTGCCAGTAGGCTGGACAGGGGAGAGCCTCAGCCCCAGCATTTT.

This clonotype was detected only a few times. The J gene is TRBJ1-1, the V gene TRBV19; TRBD1 matches at 9 bases. The CDR3 totals 13 residues. Germline V gene sequence: CDR1 LNHDA, CDR2 SQIVND (reference sequence). V lost 10 bases, J lost 2 bases, and 5 bases stayed unmatched. The CDR3 protein is CATNRGRNTEAFF. CDR3 nucleotide sequence: TGTGCCACCAACAGGGGGCGTAACACTGAAGCTTTCTTT.

This clonotype was seen repeatedly, ten times or more. DNA for the CDR3: TGTGCCACCAGTGACGCCCGGATGGTTGACACCGGGGAGCTGTTTTTT. Protein product: CATSDARMVDTGELFF. The chain has TRBV24-1 and TRBJ2-2; no clear D gene. The CDR3 is 16 amino acids. With 4 bases removed from V and 3 bases from J, the gap between germline ends came to 14 bases. CDR1 and CDR2 (germline): KGHDR, SFDVKD.

This clonotype was observed a handful of times. This CDR3 reads CASSPEGFLQYEDTQYF. DNA of the CDR3: TGTGCCAGCAGCCCTGAAGGCTTCCTACAGTATGAAGATACGCAGTATTTT. This rearrangement joins TRBV9 to TRBJ2-3; no definite D call. V lost 4 bases and J lost 5, with 23 bases in between. Germline V lookup: CDR1 SGDLS, CDR2 YYNGEE. This CDR3 is built from 17 residues.

There are a few counts of this clonotype. V and J are TRBV12-3 or TRBV12-4 and TRBJ1-1; no clear D. V shed 3 bases and J shed 5 bases, with 10 bases lying between them. The CDR3 sequence is 13 residues long. The CDR3 DNA follows: TGTGCCAGCAGTTTCGGAGCGGGGACTGAAGCTTTCTTT. It encodes CASSFGAGTEAFF.

The chain combines TRBV6-5 with TRBJ1-1; D not resolved. The CDR3 totals 13 residues. Germline loops: CDR1 MNHEY, CDR2 SVGAGI. With 6 bases removed from V and 0 bases from J, the gap between germline ends came to 8 bases. In nucleotides, the CDR3 is TGTGCCAGCAGGGAAAGAATGAACACTGAAGCTTTCTTT. Amino acid sequence: CASRERMNTEAFF.

This clonotype came up many times. The chain joins TRBV7-6 to TRBJ1-2, with 9 bases fitting TRBD1. Germline V lookup: CDR1 SGHVS, CDR2 FNYEAQ. J gave up 8 bases and V 0 bases, and 10 bases lay outside the gene matches. The CDR3 spans 16 residues. The CDR3 protein is CASSLAVGDRAEGYTF. The CDR3, as DNA: TGTGCCAGCAGCTTAGCGGTTGGGGACAGGGCGGAGGGCTACACCTTC.

This clonotype was seen a handful of times. This rearrangement joins TRBV4-1 to TRBJ1-2; no firm D call. The V end was cut by 0 bases, the J end by 2 bases, with 19 bases between. The CDR3 runs 18 residues. The germline V gene has CDR1 MGHRA and CDR2 YSYEKL. CDR3 bases: TGCGCCAGCAGCCAAGAAGGGTCGGCCGGGGTACAGAACTATGGCTACACCTTC. It yields the protein CASSQEGSAGVQNYGYTF.

This clonotype was seen many times. V is TRBV30 and J is TRBJ2-7; 7 positions agree with TRBD2. The CDR3 spans 12 residues. Unmatched junction bases numbered 4, after V lost 4 bases and J lost 4 bases. Germline V gene data show CDR1 as GTSNPN and CDR2 as SVGIG (reference sequence). CDR3: CAWTSSGYEQYF. The CDR3, as DNA: TGTGCCTGGACAAGTAGCGGGTACGAGCAGTACTTC.

CDR3 DNA sequence: TGTGCCAGCAGTCATAAAGGAGGGTTGGGGGCCAACGTCCTGACTTTC. Translation: CASSHKGGLGANVLTF. This chain uses TRBV25-1 with TRBJ2-6; tentative D call: TRBD2 (6 bases). The CDR3 sequence is 16 residues long. The germline CDR1 and CDR2 sequences are MGHDK and SYGVNS. Between the trimmed V and J ends, which lost 5 bases and 4 bases, there was a span of 15 bases.

At least ten counts were recorded for this clonotype. This sequence joins TRBV7-8 and TRBJ2-7; 9 nucleotides match TRBD1. This CDR3 comprises 15 residues. J lost 4 bases, V lost 5 bases, and 9 bases had no gene match. CDR1 SGHVS and CDR2 FQNEAQ come from the germline V gene. CDR3 in amino acids: CASSTSQGAKYEQYF. In nucleotides, the CDR3 is TGTGCCAGCAGCACCTCACAGGGGGCGAAATACGAGCAGTACTTC.

This clonotype was counted at least ten times. The chain couples TRBV6-2 or TRBV6-3 to TRBJ1-2, with D unresolved. Per germline, CDR1 MNHEY and CDR2 SVGEGT. Trimming removed 3 bases at V and 8 bases at J, with 16 bases between. CDR3 length: 14 amino acids. CDR3 residues: CASSYGRSARGYTF. The DNA of the CDR3 is TGTGCCAGCAGTTATGGGAGATCCGCTCGGGGCTACACCTTC.

This clonotype has more than one count but fewer than ten. This chain joins TRBV27 and TRBJ2-7, with 9 bases aligning to TRBD2. This CDR3 is 15 amino acids long. Germline values: CDR1 MNHEY, CDR2 SMNVEV (reference sequence). V shed 5 bases and J 2 bases; nucleotides not matched to a gene: 7. CDR3 nucleotide sequence: TGTGCCAGCAGTCCCCTTAGCGGGAGCCCCTACGAGCAGTACTTC. The encoded protein is CASSPLSGSPYEQYF.

This rearrangement joins TRBV5-1 to TRBJ2-1; D call uncertain. The CDR3 sequence is 13 residues long. The germline gives CDR1 SGHRS, CDR2 YFSETQ. With 4 bases removed from V and 5 bases from J, the gap between germline ends came to 10 bases. The CDR3 bases are TGCGCCAGCAGCGGTTTCTCAAACAATGAGCAGTTCTTC. This sequence encodes CASSGFSNNEQFF.

This clonotype was seen a handful of times. The rearrangement links TRBV6-1 to TRBJ1-4; D perhaps matches TRBD1 (5 bases). The germline V gene encodes CDR1 MNHNS and CDR2 SASEGT. There are 15 residues in the CDR3. The V end was cut by 8 bases, the J end by 3 bases, with 16 bases between. This CDR3 reads CASQSVWGANEKLFF. The CDR3 nucleotides are TGTGCCAGCCAAAGTGTGTGGGGGGCTAATGAAAAACTGTTTTTT.

DNA for the CDR3: TGCAGTGCTAGAGATAAAGGCAGGTTTTCCACAGATACGCAGTATTTT. Translating gives CSARDKGRFSTDTQYF. The V call is TRBV20-1, the J call TRBJ2-3; D remains unclear. V dropped 0 bases and J dropped 2 bases, with 15 bases sitting between them. This CDR3 comprises 16 residues. Germline CDR1 and CDR2: DFQATT and SNEGSKA (reference sequence).

This clonotype has a handful of counts. This chain links TRBV4-3 with TRBJ1-6; D remains unclear. The CDR3 totals 15 residues. Trimming removed 6 bases at V and 5 bases at J, with 14 bases between. Germline CDR1 reads LGHNA; CDR2 reads YSLEER. CDR3 residues: CASRRTRFNNSPLHF. CDR3 in DNA: TGCGCCAGCAGAAGAACGAGGTTTAATAATTCACCCCTCCACTTT.

In its sample, this clonotype was seen a few times. The chain is built from TRBV7-3 and TRBJ2-7; D assignment may be TRBD1 or TRBD2 (5 bases each). V was pared by 5 bases and J by 0 bases, with 14 bases between. The V gene's germline CDR1 is SGHTA and CDR2 FQGTGA. The CDR3 runs 15 residues. The CDR3 DNA reads TGTGCCAGCAGCGAAGGGGCTAGCATCTCCTACGAGCAGTACTTC. Protein product: CASSEGASISYEQYF.

There are many counts of this clonotype. The rearrangement links TRBV4-3 to TRBJ1-1, with D perhaps matching TRBD1 (6 bases). The length of the CDR3 is 14 residues. Trimming stripped 6 bases from V and 0 bases from J, with 11 bases between. Germline lookup yields CDR1 LGHNA and CDR2 YSLEER. In DNA, the CDR3 is TGCGCCAGCAGTCCGGGGGCTGTGAACACTGAAGCTTTCTTT. Its translation is CASSPGAVNTEAFF.

This clonotype was seen only a few times. This chain joins TRBV11-2 and TRBJ1-3; D is ambiguous. The CDR3 has 16 amino acids. The germline CDR1 and CDR2 sequences are SGHAT and FQNNGV. Trimming stripped 0 bases from V and 0 bases from J, with 9 bases between. CDR3 sequence: CASSLDLGVSGNTIYF. The CDR3 DNA reads TGTGCCAGCAGCTTAGATCTAGGTGTCTCTGGAAACACCATATATTTT. Full variable domain (rest looked up from reference TRBV11-2 and TRBJ1-3): EAGVAQSPRYKIIEKRQSVAFWCNPISGHATLYWYQQILGQGPKLLIQFQNNGVVDDSQLPKDRFSAERLKGVDSTLKIQPAKLEDSAVYLCASSLDLGVSGNTIYFGEGSWLTVV.

The chain couples TRBV9 to TRBJ2-2, with D unresolved. The V end was cut by 0 bases, the J end by 8 bases, with 5 bases between. This CDR3 has 12 residues. Germline CDR1 reads SGDLS; CDR2 reads YYNGEE. The CDR3 region has the DNA TGTGCCAGCAGCGTAGAAACGGGGGAGCTGTTTTTT. Its protein is CASSVETGELFF.

The V and J genes are TRBV2 and TRBJ2-1, with 7 bases that match TRBD1. The trim removed 3 bases at V and 7 bases at J, leaving 9 bases unmatched. In germline, CDR1 is SNHLY, CDR2 FYNNEI. This CDR3 comprises 15 residues. CDR3 residues: CASSDPGQRVNEQFF. The CDR3 DNA reads as TGTGCCAGCAGTGACCCGGGACAGAGGGTGAATGAGCAGTTCTTC.

This clonotype was observed many times. The gene calls are TRBV7-8 and TRBJ1-1; D is uncertain. Germline V gene data show CDR1 as SGHVS and CDR2 as FQNEAQ. The CDR3 loop spans 14 amino acids. With 5 bases removed from V and 1 base from J, the gap between germline ends came to 11 bases. CDR3 in DNA: TGTGCCAGCAGCCCCAACCCGGGGAACACTGAAGCTTTCTTT. Translation: CASSPNPGNTEAFF.

The gene calls are TRBV11-2 and TRBJ2-7; maybe TRBD2 (5 bases). CDR1 and CDR2 (germline): SGHAT, FQNNGV. Trimming stripped 1 base from V and 2 bases from J, with 12 bases between. The CDR3 has 15 residues. CDR3 in DNA: TGTGCCAGCAGCTTAGGTAGTGACGGGACCTACGAGCAGTACTTC. Its translation: CASSLGSDGTYEQYF.